This is a list of T cell receptor beta chains from one sample in a study of patients and donors after allogeneic stem cell transplantation. TCRdb re-derived calls from the RT-PCR reads in MiXCR, one entry per CDR3 protein. The table includes hundreds of thousands of distinct CDR3 sequences, over 12% detected once. The sequenced sample was blood, either unsorted or a sorted T cell fraction (not recorded which). The origin of the receptors is a human donor who was either an allogeneic HSCT recipient or a stem cell or donor lymphocyte infusion donor (not recorded which). It is not recorded whose cells these are; they may come from a transplant donor. Both conserved end residues are part of each CDR3.

CDR3aa	v_gene	j_gene
CASSFDTGGGYTF	TRBV7-9	TRBJ1-2
CASSLLAGGPSADTQYF	TRBV7-2	TRBJ2-3
CASSLGQGPEDTIYF	TRBV18	TRBJ1-3
CAWRKTGEAFF	TRBV30	TRBJ1-1
CASRFDANGAYEQYF	TRBV5-1	TRBJ2-7
CSARGTVSGANVLTF	TRBV20-1	TRBJ2-6
CASSPGGWKETQYF	TRBV5-1	TRBJ2-5
CSAAPQRGAADTQYF	TRBV20-1	TRBJ2-3
CASSSPGLADSYEQYF	TRBV11-2	TRBJ2-7
CASSRTTGSYEQFF	TRBV5-1	TRBJ2-1
CASSATVATEAFF	TRBV5-1	TRBJ1-1
CATSDLVCRGTNEKLFF	TRBV24-1	TRBJ1-4
CASRRGQGVDYEQYF	TRBV12-3/TRBV12-4	TRBJ2-7
CASSTRAGEETQYF	TRBV5-1	TRBJ2-5
CASSPTAGQGGNEQFF	TRBV7-3	TRBJ2-1
CASSQPDRSTEAFF	TRBV4-2	TRBJ1-1
CASSSTPYEQYF	TRBV21-1	TRBJ2-7
CATRVLPYEQYF	TRBV6-5	TRBJ2-7
CASSLRQGDTEAFF	TRBV5-1	TRBJ1-1
CASSEPASGEQFF	TRBV2	TRBJ2-1
CASSPEGRSEQYF	TRBV3-1	TRBJ2-7
CASSFSGGTGELFF	TRBV11-1	TRBJ2-2
CASSPGQGGGNTIYF	TRBV6-1	TRBJ1-3
CASSLFSGALYEQYF	TRBV5-1	TRBJ2-7
CASSFGGGEDTQYF	TRBV12-3/TRBV12-4	TRBJ2-3
CASSHRGRGNQPQHF	TRBV3-1	TRBJ1-5
CASSPGTLRENGPQHF	TRBV18	TRBJ1-5
CSATYYGRTTSYEQYF	TRBV20-1	TRBJ2-7
CASSPDSRHEQYF	TRBV7-8	TRBJ2-7
CASSLDPGRKGYTF	TRBV5-1	TRBJ1-2
CASRPIGSNYGYTF	TRBV11-2	TRBJ1-2
CASSLSPGKSYEQYF	TRBV5-6	TRBJ2-7
CASSSQPASSYEQYF	TRBV5-1	TRBJ2-7
CAWSVASAGGDTQYF	TRBV30	TRBJ2-3
CSAPGTVENTEAFF	TRBV20-1	TRBJ1-1